The T cell receptor (beta chain) described here comes from a study of shared T cell receptors in the human thymus. TCRdb's table, derived via immunoSEQ multiplex PCR, lists solely in-frame clones and lacks some. Among 630,000 or so clones listed, about 90% were seen once. This CDR3 has 12 residues. From germline, CDR1 is MGHRA and CDR2 YSYEKL. V dropped 2 bases and J dropped 10 bases, with 11 bases sitting between them. Another study also made use of these data, one on human thymus T cells. That work adds: Infants, healthy and Finnish, who were having corrective surgery for congenital heart defects served as donors. Corrective cardiac operations yielded the resected thymus tissue. Thymic TCR repertoires of unrelated people reportedly overlapped highly.

The material sequenced was thymocytes. The chain uses TRBV4-1 and TRBJ1-2; D may be TRBD1 (6 bases). The clonotype comes from a boy under two years old with a congenital heart defect. In nucleotides, the CDR3 is TGCGCCAGCAGCCAAAGGGCAGGGGACTACACCTTC. Amino acids: CASSQRAGDYTF.